Each of the 11 T cell receptor beta chains below was sequenced from the same sample in a study of T cell clonality in common variable immunodeficiency. TCRdb keeps only in-frame clones here, not all; method: immunoSEQ multiplex PCR. The sample is made up of tens of thousands of clones, none counted only once. Sequencing was carried out using peripheral blood mononuclear cells. These receptors all come from a person aged 18 to 70 in good health.

This clone has at least ten counts. The CDR3 is cut off 3 residues early in the read; its end comes from the germline J gene. The chain links TRBV19 to TRBJ2-7; 9 bases align to TRBD2. V was clipped by 6 bases and J by 6 bases; unmatched bases: 12. Germline V gene data show CDR1 as LNHDA and CDR2 as SQIVND (reference sequence). CDR3 length equals 15 residues. The part of the CDR3 DNA that was read is TGTGCCAGTAGAACCCAAGCGGGAGGTTCATTCGAG. It translates to CASRTQAGGSFE. The CDR3 as a whole reads CASRTQAGGSFEQYF.

As regards this clone: The observed sequence ends 3 residues before the CDR3 terminus, with the missing tail filled in from the germline J gene. The chain is built from TRBV11-1 and TRBJ2-3, with 9 nucleotides matching TRBD2. Germline CDR1 reads SGHAT; CDR2 reads FQDESV (reference sequence). CDR3 length equals 15 residues. V shed 5 bases, J shed 2 bases, and the junction held 5 bases outside the gene matches. The DNA read from the CDR3 is TGTGCCAGCAGCGCAGGACTAGCGCACACAGATACG. Protein: CASSAGLAHTDT. The entire CDR3 protein is CASSAGLAHTDTQYF.

This clone was counted ten times or more. The read finishes 3 residues shy of the CDR3 end, and the germline J gene is used to complete it. The rearrangement joins TRBV7-2 to TRBJ1-1; perhaps TRBD1 as D (5 bases). This CDR3 is 13 amino acids long. CDR1 is SGHTA and CDR2 is FQGNSA in the germline V gene. Trimming shortened V by 10 bases and J by 4 bases, and 16 bases separated the two germline ends. The CDR3 DNA, read in part, is TGTGCCACCCGAAGGCACGGGGGCACTGAA. Residues: CATRRHGGTE. From start to end, the CDR3 is CATRRHGGTEAFF.

This clone was recorded at least ten times. The missing CDR3 end, 3 residues past where the read stops, is filled in from the germline J gene. The J gene is TRBJ2-3, the V gene TRBV20-1; no reliable D call. Deletions cut 3 bases from V and 5 bases from J, with 9 bases between. Per the germline V gene, CDR1 is DFQATT and CDR2 is SNEGSKA (reference sequence). There are 12 residues in the CDR3. CDR3 DNA (partial): TGCAGTGCTAGCCATAGAAGAGATACG. Protein sequence: CSASHRRDT. The full CDR3 protein is CSASHRRDTQYF.

This clone was observed many times. The CDR3 is cut off 3 residues early in the read; its end comes from the germline J gene. The J gene is TRBJ2-1, the V gene TRBV5-1; TRBD2 agrees at 8 bases. J was trimmed by 9 bases and V by 0 bases; bases with no gene match: 5. There are 14 residues in the CDR3. From germline, CDR1 is SGHRS and CDR2 YFSETQ. Incomplete CDR3 DNA: TGCGCCAGCAGCTTGGACCTAGCGGGTGTTGAG. Its protein is CASSLDLAGVE. The whole CDR3 protein is CASSLDLAGVEQFF.

Concerning this clone itself: The CDR3 end falls 3 residues outside the read, so it is completed with the germline J gene. This sequence joins TRBV7-8 and TRBJ1-5, with D perhaps matching TRBD1 (6 bases). V shed 2 bases and J shed 2 bases, with 10 bases lying between them. CDR3 length: 15 amino acids. The germline V gene encodes CDR1 SGHVS and CDR2 FQNEAQ. The sequenced CDR3 bases are TGTGCCAGCAGCTTATGGTGGGGGCGCAATCAGCCC. Translation gives CASSLWWGRNQP. In full, the CDR3 reads CASSLWWGRNQPQHF.

This clone was found a few times. The read terminates 3 residues before the CDR3 end, so the remaining end is supplied by the germline J gene. This chain joins TRBV7-3 and TRBJ1-1; D possibly corresponds to TRBD1 (5 bases). Germline V gives CDR1 SGHTA, CDR2 FQGTGA. Trimming left V 2 bases short and J 0 bases short, with 7 bases between. The CDR3 sequence is 14 residues long. The chain's CDR3 is CASSLGAVNTEAFF. The CDR3 DNA, read in part, is TGTGCCAGCAGCTTAGGGGCAGTGAACACTGAA.

In its sample, this clone was seen many times. The observed sequence ends 3 residues before the CDR3 terminus, with the missing tail filled in from the germline J gene. This chain uses TRBV7-7 with TRBJ2-5; 9 bases are a match to TRBD2. V was clipped by 1 base and J by 3 bases; unmatched bases: 9. The CDR3 length is 17 residues. Per the germline V gene, CDR1 is SSHAT and CDR2 is FNYEAQ (reference sequence). The sequenced part of the CDR3 DNA is TGTGCCAGCAGCTTAGGGGGTCTAGCGGGAATAAAAGAGACC. Translating it yields CASSLGGLAGIKET. The entire CDR3 protein is CASSLGGLAGIKETQYF.

Ten or more counts support this clone. The read terminates 3 residues ahead of where the CDR3 ends, so the germline J gene completes it. The rearrangement uses TRBV20-1 and TRBJ2-3; 12 bases agree with TRBD2. Germline V gives CDR1 DFQATT, CDR2 SNEGSKA (reference sequence). With V trimmed by 1 base and J by 1 base, 3 bases remained unmatched. The CDR3 totals 16 residues. CDR3 sequence: CSARASGRARTDTQYF. The covered CDR3 bases are TGCAGTGCTAGAGCTAGCGGGAGGGCCCGCACAGATACG.

To note about this clone: The CDR3 extends 3 residues past the end of the read, so its final part is completed from the germline J gene. V usage is TRBV5-1 and J usage is TRBJ2-7; 8 positions match TRBD2. The CDR3 has 16 amino acids. V shed 4 bases and J 0 bases; nucleotides not matched to a gene: 9. Germline V gives CDR1 SGHRS, CDR2 YFSETQ. The CDR3 DNA, read in part, is TGCGCCAGCAGCCCCAGGGCCGCGGGGGGCTCCTACGAG. This sequence encodes CASSPRAAGGSYE. The whole CDR3 sequence is CASSPRAAGGSYEQYF.

The sample holds a few counts of this clone. The read is 3 residues too short to cover the CDR3 end, so that end is filled in from the germline J gene. The chain is built from TRBV20-1 and TRBJ2-1, with a tentative D call TRBD2 (5 bases). Trimming pared 5 bases from V and 4 bases from J, leaving 15 bases between. Per the germline V gene, CDR1 is DFQATT and CDR2 is SNEGSKA (reference sequence). The CDR3 length is 14 residues. The sequenced CDR3 bases are TGCAGTGCTTCAGTGGACTGGAGTTACAATGAG. It yields the protein CSASVDWSYNE. The entire CDR3 sequence reads CSASVDWSYNEQFF.